The 5 T cell receptor beta chains given below trace back to one sample, sequenced in a study of blood T cell repertoires in COVID-19. The method was immunoSEQ multiplex PCR; TCRdb's version includes in-frame clones alone and lacks a portion of them. The table records around 440,000 clones, 88% of them present only once. Source material: peripheral blood. The source is a woman aged 45-65 years with COVID-19, enrolled during active disease.

This clone was observed once. CDR3 coding DNA: TGTGCCAGCAGCGAGGAGGGGAGCTACGAGCAGTACTTC. It specifies CASSEEGSYEQYF. The chain uses TRBV11-2 and TRBJ2-7; tentative D call: TRBD2 (6 bases). The CDR3 runs to 13 residues. Per germline, CDR1 SGHAT and CDR2 FQNNGV. The germline V and J ends were trimmed by 5 bases and 3 bases, with 11 bases remaining between them.

The chain is built from TRBV30 and TRBJ1-2; 7 nucleotides line up with TRBD1. This CDR3 has 13 residues. Germline loops: CDR1 GTSNPN, CDR2 SVGIG (reference sequence). With 4 bases clipped from V and 8 bases from J, the junction kept 10 bases outside the gene matches. CDR3 sequence (DNA): TGTGCCTGGAAGAACAGGGGAATGGAGGGCTACACCTTC. As protein: CAWKNRGMEGYTF.

The chain has TRBV6-2 or TRBV6-3 and TRBJ1-2; 8 bases match TRBD1. The V gene's germline CDR1 is MNHEY and CDR2 SVGEGT. The CDR3 covers 14 residues. The junction had 9 bases not matched to a gene; V was cut back by 5 bases and J by 7 bases. CDR3 nucleotide sequence: TGTGCCAGCAGTCGCGGACAGGGAGGTTTTGGCTACACCTTC. This codes for CASSRGQGGFGYTF.

This rearrangement joins TRBV7-8 to TRBJ1-4; D possibly corresponds to TRBD1 (5 bases). The CDR3 runs 13 residues. V lost 7 bases, J lost 8 bases, and 14 bases lay in between. Germline V lookup: CDR1 SGHVS, CDR2 FQNEAQ. The CDR3 protein is CASKGRAGEKLFF. CDR3 nucleotides: TGTGCCAGCAAGGGGAGGGCGGGGGAAAAACTGTTTTTT.

This chain links TRBV11-2 with TRBJ2-1; 7 nucleotides line up with TRBD1. Germline trimming cut 5 bases from V and 10 bases from J; bases unmatched to any gene: 20. This CDR3 is built from 17 residues. The germline CDR1 and CDR2 sequences are SGHAT and FQNNGV. CDR3 in DNA: TGTGCCAGCAGCGAAGGGGTGTTGGGACAGACCTTCGGGGAGCAGTTCTTC. This encodes CASSEGVLGQTFGEQFF.